This T cell receptor beta chain was sequenced during a study of blood T cell repertoires in COVID-19 (dated by TCRdb to the early 2020s). Regarding the research as a whole: Samples from collaborators originated in the United States, Italy and Spain and spanned both the acute and convalescent phases of COVID-19. The samples were drawn from two sources: the first 160 participants of the ongoing ImmuneRACE study, and 1,000 to 1,500 subjects contributed by 6 global collaborators. The material from the prospective study consisted of cDNA or gDNA derived from T cells, B-cell-depleted T cells, or PBMCs. Where available, HLA class I and class II types were taken from metadata supplied by the sample provider and were not determined by assay-based typing. Nearly every sample came with metadata listing a de-identified subject ID, COVID-19 status, age in years and sex. The repertoires were released in a freely available public database intended as a resource for research on the immune response to SARS-CoV-2. Deeply sampled blood TCRbeta repertoires from subjects exposed to, actively infected with, or recovered from COVID-19 were included in the dataset. What the study reported, not specific to this receptor: The amount of clinical and demographic metadata varied by source and participant and was provided uncurated.

Collaborating institutions collected whole blood in K2EDTA tubes following their own protocols. Collaborator samples were shipped for TCRbeta analysis as frozen whole blood, isolated PBMCs, or DNA extracted from either sample type. This clone was observed once. Its antigen target is currently unknown. Per-base qualities were not stored, and no clone one base away is much larger. TCRbeta CDR3 regions were amplified from genomic DNA by means of the immunoSEQ Assay, a bias-controlled multiplex PCR. The original methods were these. Nucleated cell counts per sample were estimated from amplification of reference gene primers within the assay. To quantify the absolute abundance of each unique TCRbeta CDR3 rearrangement, sequence reads were collapsed and filtered. Productive Simpson clonality was computed per sample as the square root of Simpson's diversity index over productive rearrangements. TCRdb re-hosts the immuneACCESS table, in-frame sequences only. Its copies lack some clones; in the studies checked, an unresolved V gene accounts for under half of them, and the cause for the rest is not known. That table gives V, J and clone size, and the DNA gave D and trimming. The sample table shows about 190,000 clones, and 80% to 90% are seen once. The ten largest clonotypes hold less than 20% of the sample.

Sequenced sample: peripheral blood. This sequence originates from a human donor in a cohort sampled during active COVID-19.

The CDR3 sequence is CASKDIRAGSTEAFF. The bases are TGTGCCAGTAAGGACATACGGGCCGGGAGCACTGAAGCTTTCTTT. Recombination joined TRBV19 with TRBJ1-1, and the D gene may be TRBD1, 5 bases matching. From the cysteine up to the phenylalanine, the CDR3 has a length of 15 residues. Solely the CDR3 DNA is kept, with 45 bases framed from the first base. Between the V and J ends, shortened by 7 bases and 4 bases respectively, the junction contains 19 bases. From a lookup of the germline V gene (reference sequence), CDR1 and CDR2 are LNHDA and SQIVND. Beyond the CDR3, the reference TRBV19 and TRBJ1-1 genes provide the residues; the full variable domain reads: DGGITQSPKYLFRKEGQNVTLSCEQNLNHDAMYWYRQDPGQGLRLIYYSQIVNDFQKGDIAEGYSVSREKKESFPLTVTSAQKNPTAFYLCASKDIRAGSTEAFFGQGTRLTVV.